The source of this T cell receptor beta chain is a study of T cell responses to AZD1222 COVID-19 vaccine. Per germline, CDR1 MDHEN and CDR2 SYDVKM. There are 17 residues in the CDR3. Trimming removed 3 bases from V and 7 bases from J; junction bases left unmatched: 12. The assay was immunoSEQ multiplex PCR, and TCRdb's table has in-frame clones only and misses some. Found here are 150,000 or so clones, 75% to 85% of them singletons; the top ten hold 3.5% to 5%. The receptor's source is an adult in good health. The sample here was peripheral blood, taken on day 0 of MenACWY control vaccination. The V call is TRBV28, the J call TRBJ1-2; 12 nucleotides align to TRBD1. CDR3 in DNA: TGTGCCAGCAGTTTTCCCGGGACAGGGGGCCCACGGGGTGGCTACACCTTC. Encoded protein: CASSFPGTGGPRGGYTF.